Listed here is a single T cell receptor beta chain. The data originate from a study of control samples from healthy donors and cancer patients. Clones were read by immunoSEQ multiplex PCR, and TCRdb kept only the in-frame ones, dropping some. In the table there are 54,000 or so clones, 85% to 95% of which are singletons. The CDR3 covers 14 residues. The V segment lost 4 bases and the J segment 5 bases; nucleotides outside the gene matches: 7. CDR1 and CDR2 from the germline V gene are LNHDA and SQIVND (reference sequence). The sequenced material came from blood. This TCR came from a man aged 25 to 45 in good health. This chain connects TRBV19 to TRBJ1-2; 7 nucleotides agree with TRBD1. CDR3 protein: CASSTGTALYGYTF. CDR3 DNA sequence: TGTGCCAGTAGTACGGGGACAGCTCTATATGGCTACACCTTC.